Below, one T cell receptor (beta chain) is given with its context. The source of the sample is a study of blood T cell repertoires in COVID-19. Germline-derived CDR1 and CDR2 are WSHSY and SAAADI. J was trimmed by 6 bases and V by 6 bases; bases with no gene match: 4. The CDR3 has 13 amino acids. TCRdb's table, derived via immunoSEQ multiplex PCR, lists solely in-frame clones and lacks some. The table has roughly 42,000 clones, almost 90% seen once; the top ten hold approximately 2.8%. The chain employs TRBV10-2 and TRBJ2-2; 7 bases are shared with TRBD2. This TCR derives from a middle-aged man with active COVID-19. The sequenced material came from peripheral blood. The CDR3 sequence is CASRVTSPGELFF. CDR3 coding DNA: TGCGCCAGCAGAGTGACTAGCCCCGGGGAGCTGTTTTTT.